This record looks at one T cell receptor beta chain sequence and its context. Its antigen remains undetermined. Base qualities are missing; no much larger clone stands one base away. Libraries were constructed by 5' RACE. The sequencer was an Illumina HiSeq 2500. A second PCR of about 6 to 12 cycles was performed with a sample-barcoded 5' primer and a J-beta primer mix. Each TCR beta cDNA molecule received a unique molecular identifier from a template-switch 5' adaptor carrying 12 random nucleotides. Each sample yielded at least 3 million CDR3-containing paired-end reads. All of the RNA was converted into first-strand cDNA using the Mint cDNA synthesis kit, with a TRBC-specific oligonucleotide serving as the primer. Following uracil-DNA glycosylase treatment, all cDNA underwent a first 18-cycle PCR with the universal primers M1SS and BC2_uni_R. The authors' analysis ran thus. For normalization, 1 million high-quality reads were randomly selected from each sample, with every read carrying a distinct molecular identifier. Reads sharing molecular identifiers were discarded rather than binned into consensus sequences. MiTCR, run with a Q25 quality threshold and the strictest error-elimination algorithm, handled CDR3 identification, clonotype clustering and error correction. A nonparametric unseen species model using Euler transformation provided a lower-bound estimate of total TCR beta diversity. Through fastp at Q25 and MiXCR, TCRdb rebuilt clones from the public reads, retaining in-frame beta chains. One record per CDR3 amino acid sequence lists the most common genes and DNA. The V and J calls were determined by TCRdb, not by the authors. Counted in this sample were about 930,000 distinct CDR3 sequences; almost 30% of them appeared once. About 10% of the sample comes from the top ten.

The donors were roughly 40 Caucasian individuals from Russia, aged roughly 6 to 100 years, who were systemically healthy. Each donor gave about 11 milliliters of peripheral blood, drawn into EDTA-treated Vacutainer tubes. Ficoll-Paque density-gradient centrifugation was used to isolate PBMCs, with at least 6 million obtained per sample. Trizol reagent was used to extract total RNA from the PBMCs, yielding at least 6 micrograms per sample. For every donor, an aliquot of PBMCs went through flow cytometry to measure the percentages of naive CD45RAhigh/CD27high T cells. This sample is drawn from a study of blood T cells in healthy people across ages (dated by TCRdb to between 2015 and 2017). In the study overall: In model experiments, template switching captured about one uniquely barcoded TCR beta cDNA molecule for every two T cells. Using the same blood draw, the study looked at two additional independent replicas of 1 million unique cDNA reads for two donors, one aged 18 to 30 and the other aged 80 or older. Donors were grouped into four age groups: young (average approximately 16 years), middle-aged (39), aged (approximately 67) and long-lived (about 90). To track age-related changes in TCR beta repertoire diversity, the study relied on deep sequencing normalized with unique cDNA molecular identifiers.

Via the germline V gene, CDR1 is MDHEN and CDR2 SYDVKM. V gives up 4 bases and J gives up 0 bases, and the segment between their germline ends measures 13 bases. Its CDR3 holds 15 amino acids, cysteine through phenylalanine. The kept DNA is CDR3 alone, 45 bases in frame from the first base. Summary of the overall study and its limitations: Conclusive comparison of naive and antigen-experienced compartments was prevented by the profiling of bulk unsorted PBMCs. Estimates of total diversity from one million sequenced T cells were regarded as lower bounds and underestimates. Observed TCR beta diversity per million T cells fell roughly linearly with age, and a significant reduction was already apparent by age around 40. Compared with the aged group, more naive CD4+ T cells, fewer expanded clones and increased TCR diversity were shown by the long-lived group, suggesting age selection. There was a strong correlation between observed TCR beta diversity and the percentage of naive T cells measured by flow cytometry. The CMV infection status of donors was not known, potentially confounding age-related changes in expanded clonotypes.

These data also formed part of another study, on T cells of mothers and their children. The second study's authors report: The donors were nine systemically healthy Caucasian individuals, made up of three mothers and their six children. cDNA synthesis used all of the extracted RNA, with roughly 1.6 ug of RNA in each 15 ul reaction. In the second PCR, sample barcodes and 2-4 random nucleotides were introduced via the M1S primer. Each mother yielded over 9 million TCR beta CDR3 reads and each child roughly 3 million reads. In both related and unrelated pairs, thymic selection shapes the output of TCR recombination in a similar way, with inherited differences having only a minor effect. Related mother-child pairs always showed normalized repertoire overlap that was slightly higher than in unrelated mother-child pairs, though the difference was never significant. Persistent microchimeric T cell clones were not detected, at a sensitivity of approximately 93 clones per million clonotypes. To look for features that set related mother-child pairs apart from unrelated individuals, the researchers ran deep NGS to compare the TCR beta repertoires of mothers and children. Mothers averaged about 40 +/- 4 years of age and children averaged around 10 +/- 4 years. After adapters were ligated using NEBNext reagents, the libraries underwent 100+100 nt paired-end sequencing on an Illumina HiSeq 2000. To avoid cross-contamination, the mother libraries and the child libraries were prepared a month apart and sequenced in separate runs. Between roughly 450,000 and 2,000,000 distinct TCR beta clonotypes were identified per donor. Naive TCR beta clonotypes were estimated from low-frequency clonotypes matched to each donor's FACS-determined naive share, without sorting.

The sequence joins TRBV28 to TRBJ2-7, with TRBD1 tentatively as D gene (6 bases match). The sequencing sample was made of blood. The receptor was derived from a middle-aged woman in good health. For the CDR3, the sequence is CASSYIGTSSYEQYF. The nucleotides read TGTGCCAGCAGTTATATCGGGACAAGCTCCTACGAGCAGTACTTC.